Listed here are 20 T cell receptor beta chains from one sample, sequenced in a study of blood T cell repertoires in COVID-19. This table comes from immunoSEQ multiplex PCR, and its TCRdb copy is limited to in-frame clones, with some not included. The sample has just under 350,000 clones; over 70% are singletons. The sample was peripheral blood. These TCRs come from a woman aged 50 to 60 with COVID-19, enrolled during active disease.

The CDR3 DNA reads TGTGCCAGCACCCGACAGGGGGCGGGCACCGGGGAGCTGTTTTTT. This gives the protein CASTRQGAGTGELFF. V and J are TRBV3-1 (or the pseudogene TRBV3-2) and TRBJ2-2; 10 positions agree with TRBD1. The CDR3 spans 15 residues. CDR1 is LGHDT and CDR2 is YNNKEL in the germline V gene (reference sequence). The junction had 6 bases not matched to a gene; V was cut back by 7 bases and J by 4 bases.

The chain is built from TRBV4-1 and TRBJ2-5; D is perhaps TRBD1 (6 bases). The V and J ends lost 1 base and 5 bases respectively, with 17 bases between them. The CDR3 loop spans 16 amino acids. Germline assignment: CDR1 MGHRA and CDR2 YSYEKL. CDR3 sequence reads: CASSQADVGGRETQYF. Here the CDR3 DNA reads TGCGCCAGCAGCCAAGCGGACGTTGGGGGCCGTGAGACCCAGTACTTC.

The V and J genes are TRBV19 and TRBJ2-7; 9 nucleotides align to TRBD1. The CDR3 loop spans 16 amino acids. Germline trimming cut 6 bases from V and 6 bases from J; bases unmatched to any gene: 15. CDR1 is LNHDA, CDR2 SQIVND, per germline (reference sequence). The CDR3 nucleotides are TGTGCCAGTAGCCAAGCGCCGGCAGGACAGGGGCCCGAGCAGTACTTC. Translated: CASSQAPAGQGPEQYF.

V and J are TRBV19 and TRBJ1-1; no firm D call. The V end lost 3 bases, the J end lost 2 bases, and 7 bases lay between the germline ends. The CDR3 extends over 13 amino acids. CDR1 and CDR2 (germline): LNHDA, SQIVND (reference sequence). CDR3 region: CASSMGANTEAFF. The CDR3 nucleotides are TGTGCCAGTAGTATGGGAGCTAACACTGAAGCTTTCTTT.

J is TRBJ2-7 and V is TRBV6-5; 9 bases are a match to TRBD2. Germline trimming cut 5 bases from V and 2 bases from J; bases unmatched to any gene: 4. This CDR3 spans 14 amino acids. Germline-derived CDR1 and CDR2 are MNHEY and SVGAGI. The CDR3 DNA reads TGTGCCAGCAGTCGTCTAGCGGGGACCTACGAGCAGTACTTC. It is translated as CASSRLAGTYEQYF.

The V gene is TRBV5-6, the J gene TRBJ1-1, with D tentatively TRBD1 (6 bases). Germline CDR1 is SGHDT and CDR2 is YYEEEE. This CDR3 has 14 residues. With 1 base removed from V and 5 bases from J, the gap between germline ends came to 12 bases. CDR3 in DNA: TGTGCCAGCAGCTTGAGGGGGATGTGGACTGAAGCTTTCTTT. Translated: CASSLRGMWTEAFF.

The V call is TRBV5-1, the J call TRBJ2-1, with TRBD2 identical over 7 bases. The CDR3 covers 14 residues. Germline values: CDR1 SGHRS, CDR2 YFSETQ. V dropped 7 bases and J dropped 8; count of bases not matched to a gene: 12. Written as DNA, the CDR3 is TGCGCCAGCCAAGTGGCGGGAGAATGGGATGAGCAGTTCTTC. Translated: CASQVAGEWDEQFF.

J is TRBJ2-3 and V is TRBV7-2; 8 bases line up with TRBD2. Germline V gives CDR1 SGHTA, CDR2 FQGNSA. V lost 6 bases, J lost 0 bases, and 5 bases stayed unmatched. This CDR3 comprises 15 residues. CDR3 protein: CASSRTSGSTDTQYF. CDR3 DNA sequence: TGTGCCAGCAGTCGAACTAGCGGAAGCACAGATACGCAGTATTTT.

V usage is TRBV6-5 and J usage is TRBJ2-1; 10 nucleotides agree with TRBD2. The V and J ends lost 6 bases and 3 bases, in that order; junction bases with no gene match: 5. In germline, CDR1 is MNHEY, CDR2 SVGAGI. The CDR3 has 15 residues. CDR3 sequence (DNA): TGTGCCAGCAGAAGCTGGACTAGCGGCTACAATGAGCAGTTCTTC. Its translation is CASRSWTSGYNEQFF.

This chain links TRBV7-9 with TRBJ1-3, with TRBD1 identical over 11 bases. Germline loops: CDR1 SEHNR, CDR2 FQNEAQ (reference sequence). Losses at the gene ends were 0 bases for V and 7 bases for J; bases not matched to a gene: 5. CDR3 size: 16 residues. CDR3 in DNA: TGTGCCAGCAGCTTAGCGGCGGGACAGGGGGACAACACCATATATTTT. Protein product: CASSLAAGQGDNTIYF.

The rearrangement uses TRBV9 and TRBJ2-1; 9 bases are shared with TRBD2. V lost 2 bases, J lost 9 bases, and 9 bases stayed unmatched. CDR1 is SGDLS, CDR2 YYNGEE, per germline. The CDR3 runs to 15 residues. CDR3 residues: CASSVSGTSLGEQFF. CDR3 DNA sequence: TGTGCCAGCAGCGTTTCTGGGACTAGCCTCGGTGAGCAGTTCTTC.

The chain combines TRBV18 with TRBJ1-2; weak D call: TRBD1 (6 bases). Germline loops: CDR1 KGHSH, CDR2 LQKENI. V shed 6 bases and J shed 7 bases, with 18 bases lying between them. CDR3 length equals 14 residues. The CDR3 DNA is TGTGCCAGCTCGACAGGCTACAGTCTCTCTGGCTACACCTTC. Translated: CASSTGYSLSGYTF.

The table lists this clone with a few counts. The CDR3: CASSPRTGGTDTQYF. The DNA of the CDR3 is TGTGCCAGCAGTCCTCGGACAGGGGGCACAGATACGCAGTATTTT. The chain links TRBV2 to TRBJ2-3; 9 positions agree with TRBD1. Germline loops: CDR1 SNHLY, CDR2 FYNNEI. After removal of 5 bases from V and 1 base from J, the junction contained 4 bases not matched to a gene. This CDR3 has 15 amino acids.

The genes are TRBV5-1 and TRBJ2-5; D is possibly TRBD2 (7 bases). Between the trimmed V and J ends, which lost 6 bases and 4 bases, there was a span of 22 bases. Per germline, CDR1 SGHRS and CDR2 YFSETQ. The CDR3 has 16 residues. The CDR3 is CASIGGGGAMGETQYF. CDR3 bases: TGCGCCAGCATCGGAGGGGGGGGCGCAATGGGAGAGACCCAGTACTTC.

This clone was picked up many times. The rearrangement joins TRBV9 to TRBJ1-5, with 7 bases fitting TRBD1. Losses at the gene ends were 3 bases for V and 3 bases for J; bases not matched to a gene: 6. Germline V gene data show CDR1 as SGDLS and CDR2 as YYNGEE. The CDR3 is 15 residues long. In nucleotides, the CDR3 is TGTGCCAGCAGCGCCACAGGGGCGCTCAATCAGCCCCAGCATTTT. Amino acids: CASSATGALNQPQHF.

V usage is TRBV21-1 and J usage is TRBJ2-5; the table gives TRBD2 as D, unverified against the DNA. TRBV21-1 is flagged as a pseudogene. The CDR3 sequence is 12 residues long. CDR3 nucleotide sequence: TGTGCCAGCAGCAAAATGAGGGAGGCCCAGTACTTC. This sequence encodes CASSKMREAQYF.

This chain joins TRBV4-1 and TRBJ1-2; D call uncertain. Germline assignment: CDR1 MGHRA and CDR2 YSYEKL. CDR3 length: 15 amino acids. V was cut by 7 bases and J by 8 bases, with 23 bases left in between. CDR3 region: CASNTPWGVRRGYTF. The DNA of the CDR3 is TGCGCCAGCAACACTCCCTGGGGAGTACGTCGAGGCTACACCTTC.

V gene TRBV12-5 combines with J gene TRBJ1-5, with 11 nucleotides matching TRBD1. CDR3 length equals 16 residues. Losses at the gene ends were 5 bases for V and 3 bases for J; bases not matched to a gene: 6. Germline CDR1 LGHNT, CDR2 FRNRAP. CDR3 sequence (DNA): TGTGCTAGTGGTCTCGGGACAGGGGGAGCCAATCAGCCCCAGCATTTT. Translating gives CASGLGTGGANQPQHF.

The rearrangement links TRBV30 to TRBJ1-1; D not resolved. CDR1 is GTSNPN and CDR2 is SVGIG in the germline V gene (reference sequence). The CDR3 totals 11 residues. V gave up 2 bases and J gave up 4 bases, with 5 bases separating them. The CDR3 DNA reads as TGTGCCTGGAGTCTGTCCACTGAAGCTTTCTTT. It is translated as CAWSLSTEAFF.

The chain couples TRBV5-1 to TRBJ2-1, with 11 bases lining up with TRBD2. The CDR3 sequence is 16 residues long. From germline, CDR1 is SGHRS and CDR2 YFSETQ. J gave up 1 base and V 2 bases, and 2 bases lay outside the gene matches. The CDR3 here is CASSFLAGGSYNEQFF. As DNA, the CDR3 is TGCGCCAGCAGCTTCCTAGCGGGGGGTTCCTACAATGAGCAGTTCTTC.